This T cell receptor beta chain was found in a study of blood T cell repertoires in COVID-19 (dated by TCRdb to the early 2020s). At the level of the whole study: Samples covering the acute and convalescent phases of COVID-19 were provided by collaborators in the United States, Italy and Spain. HLA class I and class II types, where available, came from metadata supplied by the sample provider rather than from assay-based typing. Subjects who had been exposed to COVID-19, were actively infected with it, or had recovered from it provided the deeply sampled blood TCRbeta repertoires that made up the dataset. The samples were drawn from two sources: the first 160 participants of the ongoing ImmuneRACE study, and 950 to 1,500 subjects contributed by 6 global collaborators. The sample metadata nearly always contained a de-identified subject ID, COVID-19 status, age in years and sex. The repertoires were made available in a free public database intended to serve as a resource for research on the immune response to SARS-CoV-2. The prospective study material was composed of cDNA or gDNA derived from T cells, B-cell-depleted T cells, or PBMCs.

TCRbeta CDR3 regions were amplified from genomic DNA by means of the immunoSEQ Assay, a bias-controlled multiplex PCR. In the original analysis: Nucleated cell counts per sample were estimated from amplification of reference gene primers within the assay. Sequence reads were collapsed and filtered to measure the absolute abundance of every unique TCRbeta CDR3 rearrangement. For each sample, productive Simpson clonality was calculated as the square root of Simpson's diversity index over productive rearrangements. As stored in TCRdb, this immuneACCESS dataset retains in-frame rearrangements with V and J assigned. A fraction of the clones does not appear; measured against another copy, unresolved V genes explain less than half of the discrepancy, and the remainder lacks a known reason. That table furnishes V, J and clone size, whereas the DNA furnished D and trimming. This sample holds 490,000 or so clones; about 88% were observed only once. The ten largest clones represent 7% to 10% of the sample.

In the prospective study, participants were about 18 to 100 years old, resided in 20 to 30 geographic areas of the United States, and were enrolled through a virtual design. In the prospective study, cohorts were assigned on the basis of participant-reported clinical history obtained from a screening survey and a study questionnaire. Recovered participants in ImmuneRACE Cohort 3 were defined as having two consecutive negative NP/OP PCR tests, clearance from a healthcare professional, or resolution of symptoms. Each participant in the prospective study had whole blood, serum and a nasopharyngeal or oropharyngeal swab collected by mobile phlebotomists. Participants in the prospective study had the option to provide additional blood draws and questionnaires over an approximately two-month period. Before DNA extraction, blood samples from the prospective study were shipped at room temperature or frozen.

The CDR3 spans 11 residues, from the cysteine through the phenylalanine. The entry retains the CDR3 DNA only, 33 bases that are in frame from base 1. V and J are truncated by 8 bases and 2 bases respectively, leaving an intervening sequence of 6 bases. From the germline V gene, CDR1 is MNHEY and CDR2 is SVGAGI. On this clone: The specificity of this receptor is unknown. Within one base of it there is no much larger clone, and no base qualities were kept.

Findings and caveats that apply to the study as a whole: The amount of clinical and demographic metadata varied by source and participant and was provided uncurated.

The chain uses TRBV6-5 and TRBJ1-2; the D gene is not confidently resolved. Sequenced sample: PBMCs or T cells enriched from blood (not recorded which). This clonotype was sampled from a woman in her sixties or seventies who had recovered from COVID-19. The CDR3 reads CASAGNYGYTF. The bases read TGTGCCAGCGCGGGAAACTATGGCTACACCTTC.